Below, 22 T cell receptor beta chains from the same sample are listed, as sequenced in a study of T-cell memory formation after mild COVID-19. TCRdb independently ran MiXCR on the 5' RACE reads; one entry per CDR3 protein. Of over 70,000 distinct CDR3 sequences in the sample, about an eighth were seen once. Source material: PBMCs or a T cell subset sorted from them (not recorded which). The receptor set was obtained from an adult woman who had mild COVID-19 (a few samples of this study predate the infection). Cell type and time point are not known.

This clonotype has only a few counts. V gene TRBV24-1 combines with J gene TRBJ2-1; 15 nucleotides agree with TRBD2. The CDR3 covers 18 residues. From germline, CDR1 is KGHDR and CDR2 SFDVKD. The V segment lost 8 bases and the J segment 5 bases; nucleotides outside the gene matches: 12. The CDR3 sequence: CATNAGLAGGKDDNEQFF. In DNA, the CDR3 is TGTGCCACCAATGCGGGACTAGCGGGAGGCAAGGATGACAATGAGCAGTTCTTC.

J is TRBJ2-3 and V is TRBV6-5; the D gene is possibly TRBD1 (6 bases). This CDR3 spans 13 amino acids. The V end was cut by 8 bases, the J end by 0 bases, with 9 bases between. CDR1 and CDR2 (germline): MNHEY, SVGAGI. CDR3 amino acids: CASYRDSTDTQYF. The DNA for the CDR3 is TGTGCCAGCTACAGGGATAGCACAGATACGCAGTATTTT.

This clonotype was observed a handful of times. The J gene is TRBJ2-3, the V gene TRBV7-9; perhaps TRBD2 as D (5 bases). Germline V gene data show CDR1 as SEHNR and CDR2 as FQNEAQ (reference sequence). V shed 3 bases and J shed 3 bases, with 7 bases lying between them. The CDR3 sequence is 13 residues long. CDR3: CASSFTGTDTQYF. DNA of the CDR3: TGTGCCAGCAGCTTTACGGGGACAGATACGCAGTATTTT. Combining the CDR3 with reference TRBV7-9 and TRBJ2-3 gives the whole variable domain DTGVSQNPRHKITKRGQNVTFRCDPISEHNRLYWYRQTLGQGPEFLTYFQNEAQLEKSRLLSDRFSAERPKGSFSTLEIQRTEQGDSAMYLCASSFTGTDTQYFGPGTRLTVL.

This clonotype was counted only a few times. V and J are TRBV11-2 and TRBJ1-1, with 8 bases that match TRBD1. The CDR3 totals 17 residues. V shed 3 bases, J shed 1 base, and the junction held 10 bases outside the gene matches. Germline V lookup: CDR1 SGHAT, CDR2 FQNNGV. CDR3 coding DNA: TGTGCCAGCAGCTTTGGAAGAACAGGGGGGCAGAACACTGAAGCTTTCTTT. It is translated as CASSFGRTGGQNTEAFF.

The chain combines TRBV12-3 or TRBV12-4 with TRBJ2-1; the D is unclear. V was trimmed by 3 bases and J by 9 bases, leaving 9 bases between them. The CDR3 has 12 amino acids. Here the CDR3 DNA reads TGTGCCAGCAGTTTCGGCTTCGCTGAGCAGTTCTTC. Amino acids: CASSFGFAEQFF.

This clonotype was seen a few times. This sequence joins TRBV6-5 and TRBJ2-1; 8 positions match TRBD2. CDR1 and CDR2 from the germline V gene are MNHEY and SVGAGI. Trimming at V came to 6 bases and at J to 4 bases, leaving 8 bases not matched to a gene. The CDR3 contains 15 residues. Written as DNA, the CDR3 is TGTGCCAGCAGAACCAGGACTAGCCCATACAATGAGCAGTTCTTC. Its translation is CASRTRTSPYNEQFF.

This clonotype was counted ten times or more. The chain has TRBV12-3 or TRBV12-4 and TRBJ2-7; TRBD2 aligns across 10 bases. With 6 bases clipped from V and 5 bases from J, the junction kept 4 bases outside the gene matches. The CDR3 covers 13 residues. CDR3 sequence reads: CASRTGTSDEQYF. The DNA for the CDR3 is TGTGCCAGCAGAACCGGGACTAGCGACGAGCAGTACTTC.

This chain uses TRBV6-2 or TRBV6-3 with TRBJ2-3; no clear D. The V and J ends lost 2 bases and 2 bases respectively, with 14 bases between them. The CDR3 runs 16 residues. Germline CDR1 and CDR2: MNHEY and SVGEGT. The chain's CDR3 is CASSYTSPGNTDTQYF. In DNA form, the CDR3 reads TGTGCCAGCAGTTACACTTCGCCTGGGAACACAGATACGCAGTATTTT.

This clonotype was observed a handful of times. CDR3 DNA sequence: TGTGCCAGCACTCCCTCCCCGTTGTCGAAAAACTACGAGCAGTACTTC. It translates to CASTPSPLSKNYEQYF. The V call is TRBV12-3 or TRBV12-4, the J call TRBJ2-7, with D unresolved. Trimming took 7 bases from V and 3 from J, leaving 22 bases between them. The CDR3 contains 16 residues.

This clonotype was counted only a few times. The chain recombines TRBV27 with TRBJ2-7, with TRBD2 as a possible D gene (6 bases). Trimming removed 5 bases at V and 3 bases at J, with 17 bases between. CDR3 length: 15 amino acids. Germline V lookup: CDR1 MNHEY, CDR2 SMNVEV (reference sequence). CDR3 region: CASSLRDSRHYEQYF. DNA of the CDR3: TGTGCCAGCAGTCTCCGGGACTCCCGCCACTACGAGCAGTACTTC.

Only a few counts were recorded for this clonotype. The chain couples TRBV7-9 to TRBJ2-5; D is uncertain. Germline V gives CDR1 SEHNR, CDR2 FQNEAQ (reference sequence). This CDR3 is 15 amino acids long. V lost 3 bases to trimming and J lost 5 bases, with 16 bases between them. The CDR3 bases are TGTGCCAGCAGCTTGTATACCGGAGCATGGGAGACCCAGTACTTC. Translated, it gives CASSLYTGAWETQYF.

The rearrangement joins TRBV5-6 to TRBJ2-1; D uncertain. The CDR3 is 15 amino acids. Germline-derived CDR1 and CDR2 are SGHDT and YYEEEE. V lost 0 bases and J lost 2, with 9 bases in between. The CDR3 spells CASSLEAGPYNEQFF. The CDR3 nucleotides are TGTGCCAGCAGCTTGGAGGCAGGCCCCTACAATGAGCAGTTCTTC.

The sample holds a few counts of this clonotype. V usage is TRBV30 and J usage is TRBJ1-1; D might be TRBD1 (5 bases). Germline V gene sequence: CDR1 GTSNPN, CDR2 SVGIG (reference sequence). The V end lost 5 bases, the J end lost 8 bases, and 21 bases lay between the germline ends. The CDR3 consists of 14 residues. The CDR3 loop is CAWDVIGVGAEAFF. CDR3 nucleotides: TGTGCCTGGGATGTGATTGGTGTCGGGGCGGAAGCTTTCTTT.

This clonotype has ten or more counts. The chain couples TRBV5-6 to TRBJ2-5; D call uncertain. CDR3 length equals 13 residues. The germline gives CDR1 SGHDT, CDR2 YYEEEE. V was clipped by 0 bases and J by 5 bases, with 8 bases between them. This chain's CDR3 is CASSLGGIETQYF. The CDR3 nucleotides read TGTGCCAGCAGCTTGGGGGGAATTGAGACCCAGTACTTC.

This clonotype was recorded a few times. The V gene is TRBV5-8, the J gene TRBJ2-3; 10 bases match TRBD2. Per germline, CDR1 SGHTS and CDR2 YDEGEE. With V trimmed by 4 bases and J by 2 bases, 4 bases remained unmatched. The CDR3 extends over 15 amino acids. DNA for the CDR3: TGTGCCAGCAGCCAGCGGGAGGGCCCCACAGATACGCAGTATTTT. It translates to CASSQREGPTDTQYF.

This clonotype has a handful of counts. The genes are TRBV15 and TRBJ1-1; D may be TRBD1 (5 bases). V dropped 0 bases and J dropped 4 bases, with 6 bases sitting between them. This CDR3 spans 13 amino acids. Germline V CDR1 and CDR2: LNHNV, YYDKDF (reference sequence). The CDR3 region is CATSRDGGTEAFF. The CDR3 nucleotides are TGTGCCACCAGCAGAGATGGGGGCACTGAAGCTTTCTTT.

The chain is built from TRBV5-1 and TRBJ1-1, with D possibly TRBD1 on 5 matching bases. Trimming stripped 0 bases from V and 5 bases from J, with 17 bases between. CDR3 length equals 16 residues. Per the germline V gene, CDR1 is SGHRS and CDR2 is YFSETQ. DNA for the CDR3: TGCGCCAGCAGCTTGGACGGGACCGACTGGGGAACTGAAGCTTTCTTT. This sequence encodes CASSLDGTDWGTEAFF.

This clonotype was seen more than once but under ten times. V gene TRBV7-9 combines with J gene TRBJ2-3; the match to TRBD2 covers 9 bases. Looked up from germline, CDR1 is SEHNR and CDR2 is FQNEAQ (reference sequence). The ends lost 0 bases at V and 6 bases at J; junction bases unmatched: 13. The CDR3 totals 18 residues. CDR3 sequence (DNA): TGTGCCAGCAGCTTAGCGATGGTTAGCGGGGGCCCCCTGGATACGCAGTATTTT. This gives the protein CASSLAMVSGGPLDTQYF.

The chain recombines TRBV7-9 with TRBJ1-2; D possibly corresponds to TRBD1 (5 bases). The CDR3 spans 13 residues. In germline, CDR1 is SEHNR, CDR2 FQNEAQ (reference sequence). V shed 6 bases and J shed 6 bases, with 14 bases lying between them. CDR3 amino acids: CASRPTGGDGYTF. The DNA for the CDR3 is TGTGCCAGCAGGCCTACAGGAGGGGATGGCTACACCTTC.

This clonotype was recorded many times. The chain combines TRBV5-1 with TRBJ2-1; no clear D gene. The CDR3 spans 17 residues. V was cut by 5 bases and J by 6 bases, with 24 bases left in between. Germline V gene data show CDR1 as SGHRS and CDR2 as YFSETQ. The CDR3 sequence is CASRMIFGGTFANEQFF. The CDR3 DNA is TGCGCCAGCAGAATGATTTTTGGCGGAACCTTTGCCAATGAGCAGTTCTTC.

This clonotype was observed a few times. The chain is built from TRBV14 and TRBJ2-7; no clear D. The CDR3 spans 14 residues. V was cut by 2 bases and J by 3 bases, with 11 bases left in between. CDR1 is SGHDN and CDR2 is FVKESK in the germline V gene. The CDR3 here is CASSQQTRYYEQYF. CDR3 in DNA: TGTGCCAGCAGCCAACAGACAAGGTACTACGAGCAGTACTTC. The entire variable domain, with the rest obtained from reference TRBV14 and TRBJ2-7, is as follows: EAGVTQFPSHSVIEKGQTVTLRCDPISGHDNLYWYRRVMGKEIKFLLHFVKESKQDESGMPNNRFLAERTGGTYSTLKVQPAELEDSGVYFCASSQQTRYYEQYFGPGTRLTVT.

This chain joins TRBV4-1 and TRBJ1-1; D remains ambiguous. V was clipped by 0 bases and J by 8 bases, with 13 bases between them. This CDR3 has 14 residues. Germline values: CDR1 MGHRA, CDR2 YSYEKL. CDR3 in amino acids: CASSQETSGREAFF. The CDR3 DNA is TGCGCCAGCAGCCAAGAAACAAGTGGGCGGGAAGCTTTCTTT.